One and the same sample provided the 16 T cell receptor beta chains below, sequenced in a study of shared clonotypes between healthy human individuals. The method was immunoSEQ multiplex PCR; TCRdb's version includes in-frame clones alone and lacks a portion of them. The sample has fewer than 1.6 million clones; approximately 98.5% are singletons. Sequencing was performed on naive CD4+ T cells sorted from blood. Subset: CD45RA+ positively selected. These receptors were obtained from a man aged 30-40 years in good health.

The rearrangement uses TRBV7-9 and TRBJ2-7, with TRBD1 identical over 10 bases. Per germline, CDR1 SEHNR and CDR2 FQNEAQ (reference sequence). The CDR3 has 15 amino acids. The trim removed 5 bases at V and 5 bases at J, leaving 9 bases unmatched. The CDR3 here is CASSPTDRGPDEQYF. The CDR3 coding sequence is TGTGCCAGCAGCCCGACCGACAGGGGGCCTGACGAGCAGTACTTC.

For the CDR3, the DNA is TGTGCCAGCACCCCGCTTTCTGGGGCCAACGTCCTGACTTTC. Protein sequence: CASTPLSGANVLTF. The chain employs TRBV2 and TRBJ2-6; D is ambiguous. Germline-derived CDR1 and CDR2 are SNHLY and FYNNEI. V was pared by 7 bases and J by 1 base, with 8 bases between. The CDR3 is made up of 14 amino acids. Full variable domain (outside the CDR3, taken from reference TRBV2 and TRBJ2-6): EPEVTQTPSHQVTQMGQEVILRCVPISNHLYFYWYRQILGQKVEFLVSFYNNEISEKSEIFDDQFSVERPDGSNFTLKIRSTKLEDSAMYFCASTPLSGANVLTFGAGSRLTVL.

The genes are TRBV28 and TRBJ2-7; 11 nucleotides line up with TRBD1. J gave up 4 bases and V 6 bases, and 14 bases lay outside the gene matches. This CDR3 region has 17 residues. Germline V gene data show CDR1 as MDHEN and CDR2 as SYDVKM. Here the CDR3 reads CASSSGTGGPMRYEQYF. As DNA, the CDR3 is TGTGCCAGCAGCAGTGGGACAGGGGGTCCCATGAGGTACGAGCAGTACTTC. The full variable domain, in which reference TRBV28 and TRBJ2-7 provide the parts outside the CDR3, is DVKVTQSSRYLVKRTGEKVFLECVQDMDHENMFWYRQDPGLGLRLIYFSYDVKMKEKGDIPEGYSVSREKKERFSLILESASTNQTSMYLCASSSGTGGPMRYEQYFGPGTRLTVT.

This CDR3 is CASRQRAISNQPQHF. For the CDR3, the DNA is TGTGCCAGCAGGCAGAGGGCTATTAGCAATCAGCCCCAGCATTTT. The chain recombines TRBV27 with TRBJ1-5; D call uncertain. Deletions cut 6 bases from V and 0 bases from J, with 12 bases between. The CDR3 spans 15 residues. Germline V gives CDR1 MNHEY, CDR2 SMNVEV (reference sequence).

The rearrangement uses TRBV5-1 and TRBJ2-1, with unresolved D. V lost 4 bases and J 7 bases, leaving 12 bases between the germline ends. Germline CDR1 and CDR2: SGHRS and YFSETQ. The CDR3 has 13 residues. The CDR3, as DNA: TGCGCCAGCAGCCTAGGATATGCGAATGAGCAGTTCTTC. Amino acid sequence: CASSLGYANEQFF.

The CDR3 region has the DNA TGTGCCAGCGGGACTCCGAGACCCTACGAGCAGTACTTC. The encoded protein is CASGTPRPYEQYF. The chain combines TRBV11-2 with TRBJ2-7, with TRBD2 as a possible D gene (6 bases). Trimming stripped 8 bases from V and 2 bases from J, with 13 bases between. Germline lookup yields CDR1 SGHAT and CDR2 FQNNGV. The CDR3 length is 13 residues.

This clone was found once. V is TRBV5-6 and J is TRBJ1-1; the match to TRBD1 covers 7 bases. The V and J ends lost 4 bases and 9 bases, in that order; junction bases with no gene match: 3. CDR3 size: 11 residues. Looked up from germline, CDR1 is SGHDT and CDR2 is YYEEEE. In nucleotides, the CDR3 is TGTGCCAGCAGCCAGGGACAGCAAGCTTTCTTT. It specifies CASSQGQQAFF.

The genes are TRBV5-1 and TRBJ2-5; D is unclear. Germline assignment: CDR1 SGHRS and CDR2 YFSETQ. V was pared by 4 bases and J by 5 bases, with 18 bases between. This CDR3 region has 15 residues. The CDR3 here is CASSQQTANRETQYF. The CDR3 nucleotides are TGCGCCAGCAGCCAACAAACCGCAAACCGGGAGACCCAGTACTTC.

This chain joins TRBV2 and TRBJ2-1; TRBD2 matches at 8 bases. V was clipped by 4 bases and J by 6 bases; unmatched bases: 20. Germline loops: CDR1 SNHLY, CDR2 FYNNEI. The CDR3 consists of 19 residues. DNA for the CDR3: TGTGCCAGCAGTGTTGGAGGCCAAGGCAGAGGCGGGAGGTTCAATGAGCAGTTCTTC. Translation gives CASSVGGQGRGGRFNEQFF.

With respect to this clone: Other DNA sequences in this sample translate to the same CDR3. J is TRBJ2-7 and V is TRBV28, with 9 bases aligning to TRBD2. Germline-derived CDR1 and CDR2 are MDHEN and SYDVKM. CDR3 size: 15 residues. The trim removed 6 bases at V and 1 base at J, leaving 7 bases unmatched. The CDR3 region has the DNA TGTGCCAGCAGCCTTAGCGGGAGAGGGTCCTACGAGCAGTACTTC. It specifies CASSLSGRGSYEQYF.

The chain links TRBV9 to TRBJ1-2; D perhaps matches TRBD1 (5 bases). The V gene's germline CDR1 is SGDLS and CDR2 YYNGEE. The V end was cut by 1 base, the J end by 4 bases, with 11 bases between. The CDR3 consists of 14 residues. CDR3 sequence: CASSVFPGTYGYTF. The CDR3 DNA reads TGTGCCAGCAGCGTATTTCCAGGGACCTATGGCTACACCTTC.

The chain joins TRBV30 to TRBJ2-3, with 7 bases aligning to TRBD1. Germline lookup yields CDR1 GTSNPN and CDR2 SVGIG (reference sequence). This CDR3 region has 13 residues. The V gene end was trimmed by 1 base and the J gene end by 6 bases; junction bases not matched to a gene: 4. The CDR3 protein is CAWSGGGWDTQYF. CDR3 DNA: TGTGCCTGGAGTGGAGGGGGCTGGGATACGCAGTATTTT.

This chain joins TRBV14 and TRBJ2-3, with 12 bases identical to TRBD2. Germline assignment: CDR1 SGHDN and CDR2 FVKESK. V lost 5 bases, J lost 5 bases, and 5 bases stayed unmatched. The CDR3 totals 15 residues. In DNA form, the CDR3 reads TGTGCCAGCAGCTTCAGACTAGCGGGAGTAGATACGCAGTATTTT. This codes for CASSFRLAGVDTQYF.

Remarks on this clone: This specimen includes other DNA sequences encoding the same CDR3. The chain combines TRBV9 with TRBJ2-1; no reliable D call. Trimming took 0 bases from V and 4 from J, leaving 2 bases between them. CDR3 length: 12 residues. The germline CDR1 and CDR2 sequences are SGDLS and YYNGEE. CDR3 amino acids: CASSVGYNEQFF. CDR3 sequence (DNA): TGTGCCAGCAGCGTAGGTTACAATGAGCAGTTCTTC.

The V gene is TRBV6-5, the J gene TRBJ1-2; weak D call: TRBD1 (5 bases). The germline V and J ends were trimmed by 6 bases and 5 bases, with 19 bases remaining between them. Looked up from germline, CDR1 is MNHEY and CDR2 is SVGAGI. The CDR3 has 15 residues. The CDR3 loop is CASRRQFHGEYGYTF. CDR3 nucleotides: TGTGCCAGCAGACGACAGTTCCATGGGGAATATGGCTACACCTTC.

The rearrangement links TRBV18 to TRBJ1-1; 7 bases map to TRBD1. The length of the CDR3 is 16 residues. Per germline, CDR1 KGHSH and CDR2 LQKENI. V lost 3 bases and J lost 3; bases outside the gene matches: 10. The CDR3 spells CASSPDPTGRHTEAFF. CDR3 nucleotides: TGTGCCAGCTCACCCGACCCGACAGGGCGTCACACTGAAGCTTTCTTT.